This TCR beta chain derives from a study of technical replicates of blood from a few donors. V shed 7 bases, J shed 7 bases, and the junction held 8 bases outside the gene matches. CDR1 and CDR2 from the germline V gene are LNHDA and SQIVND (reference sequence). The CDR3 totals 15 residues. Sequencing was performed with immunoSEQ multiplex PCR; in TCRdb, only in-frame clones are kept and a portion is missing. The repertoire holds roughly 72,000 clones, with approximately 93% as singletons. The rearrangement uses TRBV19 and TRBJ2-2; 11 positions agree with TRBD1. The receptor's source is a human donor in good health. What was sequenced was T cells isolated from PBMCs. The CDR3 loop is CASTIGTGGNGELFF. In DNA, the CDR3 is TGTGCCAGTACCATTGGGACAGGGGGGAACGGGGAGCTGTTTTTT.